Listed below are T cell receptor beta chains from one sample, sequenced in a study of cytomegalovirus exposure and HLA in healthy donors. Here immunoSEQ multiplex PCR was the method, and the copy in TCRdb shows in-frame clones only, minus some. The sample has 37,000 or so clones, roughly 81% seen once; the top ten hold approximately 9.4%. Source material: PBMCs. The receptors originated from a woman in her thirties or forties in good health and CMV-seronegative. Each CDR3 is given without its conserved first and last residue. Each record gives: clone size, V gene, D gene, CDR3 length, CDR3 protein. D genes are given only for firm matches. The size entry is marked missing in some rows and otherwise reads once, few, many or a size class.

clone_size: few; v_call: TRBV7-3; d_call: NA; cdr3_length: 11; cdr3_aa: ASSLMRFYGYT
clone_size: NA; v_call: TRBV6-1; d_call: TRBD1; cdr3_length: 12; cdr3_aa: ASSEHRGNSPLH
clone_size: NA; v_call: TRBV28; d_call: NA; cdr3_length: 13; cdr3_aa: ASMEDRETHNEQF
clone_size: medium-sized; v_call: TRBV9; d_call: TRBD1; cdr3_length: 13; cdr3_aa: ASSVSGTGGNEQF
clone_size: NA; v_call: TRBV4-1; d_call: NA; cdr3_length: 18; cdr3_aa: ASSQRVPQGFPRPEETQY
clone_size: once; v_call: TRBV11-2; d_call: NA; cdr3_length: 11; cdr3_aa: ASSLSRTDTQY
clone_size: NA; v_call: TRBV5-6; d_call: NA; cdr3_length: 11; cdr3_aa: ASSPRTATEAF
clone_size: few; v_call: TRBV5-4; d_call: NA; cdr3_length: 16; cdr3_aa: ASSLGEAEGRSVYGYT
clone_size: NA; v_call: TRBV5-1; d_call: TRBD1; cdr3_length: 18; cdr3_aa: ASSFFPGQGARLGTGELF
clone_size: once; v_call: TRBV2; d_call: TRBD1; cdr3_length: 13; cdr3_aa: ASSEEGTGVSEQY